The next 22 T cell receptor beta chains were all read from a single sample in a study of blood T cell repertoires in COVID-19. TCRdb keeps only in-frame clones here, not all; method: immunoSEQ multiplex PCR. The repertoire holds 150,000 to 200,000 clones, with roughly three quarters as singletons. Specimen: peripheral blood. The source of these receptors is a woman aged 40-49 years with COVID-19, enrolled during active disease.

This chain uses TRBV3-1 (or the pseudogene TRBV3-2) with TRBJ2-6; 7 bases are a match to TRBD1. The length of the CDR3 is 18 residues. V lost 6 bases, J lost 0 bases, and 11 bases stayed unmatched. Germline V CDR1 and CDR2: LGHDT, YNNKEL (reference sequence). CDR3 bases: TGTGCCAGCAGAAGAGGGGGCTCAGCCACCTCTGGGGCCAACGTCCTGACTTTC. Translating it yields CASRRGGSATSGANVLTF.

J is TRBJ1-2 and V is TRBV2; TRBD1 matches 7 bases. The CDR3 runs to 16 residues. J gave up 2 bases and V 4 bases, and 10 bases lay outside the gene matches. Germline loops: CDR1 SNHLY, CDR2 FYNNEI. The chain's CDR3 is CASSVTGELINYGYTF. The CDR3 nucleotides read TGTGCCAGCAGTGTTACAGGGGAATTGATAAACTATGGCTACACCTTC.

The rearrangement joins TRBV9 to TRBJ1-6; D remains ambiguous. This CDR3 comprises 16 residues. The V end was cut by 0 bases, the J end by 8 bases, with 15 bases between. Per the germline V gene, CDR1 is SGDLS and CDR2 is YYNGEE. The CDR3 nucleotides are TGTGCCAGCAGCGTAGATGCCACCACCGGTCATTCACCCCTCCACTTT. It translates to CASSVDATTGHSPLHF.

In this sample, this clone turned up many times. The chain uses TRBV11-2 and TRBJ1-4; D is perhaps TRBD1 (5 bases). This CDR3 has 13 residues. Germline CDR1 reads SGHAT; CDR2 reads FQNNGV. Trimming pared 3 bases from V and 10 bases from J, leaving 12 bases between. Here the CDR3 reads CASSFSGEGKLFF. The CDR3 nucleotides are TGTGCCAGCAGCTTTTCGGGGGAAGGAAAACTGTTTTTT.

V is TRBV9 and J is TRBJ1-2; TRBD1 matches at 7 bases. This CDR3 contains 18 residues. Germline CDR1 is SGDLS and CDR2 is YYNGEE. With V trimmed by 0 bases and J by 2 bases, 13 bases remained unmatched. CDR3 DNA: TGTGCCAGCAGCGTAGCCCCACAACCTGCAGGGGGGAACTATGGCTACACCTTC. Translating gives CASSVAPQPAGGNYGYTF.

This clone was detected only once. V is TRBV5-1 and J is TRBJ2-2, with D perhaps TRBD2 (6 bases). CDR1 SGHRS and CDR2 YFSETQ come from the germline V gene. The CDR3 covers 15 residues. V was trimmed by 1 base and J by 1 base, leaving 8 bases between them. CDR3 in DNA: TGCGCCAGCAGCTTGTACGGGGGGAACACCGGGGAGCTGTTTTTT. Translated: CASSLYGGNTGELFF.

J is TRBJ1-1 and V is TRBV12-3 or TRBV12-4; D is unresolved. The V gene lost 2 bases and the J gene lost 2 bases, with 6 bases spanning the gap. The CDR3 totals 13 residues. The CDR3 here is CASSLFSNTEAFF. CDR3 bases: TGTGCCAGCAGTTTATTCTCTAACACTGAAGCTTTCTTT.

The V call is TRBV5-5, the J call TRBJ2-2, with 7 bases fitting TRBD1. Per the germline V gene, CDR1 is SGHKS and CDR2 is YYEKEE (reference sequence). V trimming: 0 bases; J trimming: 3 bases; junction bases outside the gene matches: 2. This CDR3 spans 15 amino acids. The CDR3 DNA is TGTGCCAGCAGCTTGGTAGGGGGCGACACCGGGGAGCTGTTTTTT. Translated: CASSLVGGDTGELFF.

This chain links TRBV5-4 with TRBJ1-4; D perhaps matches TRBD1 (6 bases). The germline V and J ends were trimmed by 2 bases and 8 bases, with 13 bases remaining between them. Germline V gives CDR1 SGHNT, CDR2 YYREEE (reference sequence). The CDR3 runs to 14 residues. The CDR3 is CASSLTGTPEKLFF. The CDR3 DNA is TGTGCCAGCAGCTTAACCGGGACACCAGAAAAACTGTTTTTT.

With respect to this clone: A junction end diverges from the germline sequence, so it may reflect a read error. The rearrangement links TRBV11-3 to TRBJ2-5; 9 bases are a match to TRBD1. Germline lookup yields CDR1 SGHNT and CDR2 YENEEA. This CDR3 comprises 13 residues. The CDR3 is CASSPQYNRGLHF. The CDR3 DNA is TGTGCCAGCAGCCCCCAATATAACAGGGGGCTACACTTC. Looking up the rest from reference TRBV11-3 and TRBJ2-5 gives the full variable domain: EAGVVQSPRYKIIEKKQPVAFWCNPISGHNTLYWYLQNLGQGPELLIRYENEEAVDDSQLPKDRFSAERLKGVDSTLKIQPAELGDSAVYLCASSPQYNRGLHFGPGTRLLVL.

J is TRBJ2-5 and V is TRBV18, with TRBD2 identical over 7 bases. Trimming took 3 bases from V and 1 from J; bases not matched to a gene: 8. This CDR3 is 16 amino acids long. CDR1 and CDR2 (germline): KGHSH, LQKENI. The CDR3 DNA reads TGTGCCAGCTCACCTCGGGGGGACGCTTTCCAAGAGACCCAGTACTTC. Its translation is CASSPRGDAFQETQYF.

J is TRBJ2-3 and V is TRBV6-5; 7 bases fit TRBD1. The V and J ends lost 5 bases and 4 bases, in that order; junction bases with no gene match: 6. Germline CDR1 is MNHEY and CDR2 is SVGAGI. This CDR3 has 14 residues. CDR3 DNA sequence: TGTGCCAGCAGTCTTGGACAGGACCCAGATACGCAGTATTTT. Translating gives CASSLGQDPDTQYF.

V gene TRBV24-1 combines with J gene TRBJ2-3; 7 nucleotides align to TRBD2. This CDR3 has 20 amino acids. Germline values: CDR1 KGHDR, CDR2 SFDVKD. J gave up 2 bases and V 2 bases, and 18 bases lay outside the gene matches. CDR3 DNA sequence: TGTGCCACCAGTGATTCGAAGGGGTTAAACCGGGGGGTCCTCACAGATACGCAGTATTTT. Translated: CATSDSKGLNRGVLTDTQYF.

The chain has TRBV30 and TRBJ2-7; TRBD1 aligns across 11 bases. V lost 2 bases, J lost 6 bases, and 3 bases stayed unmatched. This CDR3 contains 13 residues. Germline V gives CDR1 GTSNPN, CDR2 SVGIG (reference sequence). The CDR3 here is CAWSRGTGGEQYF. Written as DNA, the CDR3 is TGTGCCTGGAGTAGGGGGACAGGGGGCGAGCAGTACTTC. The full variable domain, its missing parts supplied by reference TRBV30 and TRBJ2-7, is SQTIHQWPATLVQPVGSPLSLECTVEGTSNPNLYWYRQAAGRGLQLLFYSVGIGQISSEVPQNLSASRPQDRQFILSSKKLLLSDSGFYLCAWSRGTGGEQYFGPGTRLTVT.

The J gene is TRBJ2-6, the V gene TRBV19, with D possibly TRBD1 on 6 matching bases. Germline V CDR1 and CDR2: LNHDA, SQIVND (reference sequence). This CDR3 region has 16 residues. V was pared by 3 bases and J by 1 base, with 10 bases between. The CDR3 spells CASSMPGVSGANVLTF. CDR3 nucleotides: TGTGCCAGTAGTATGCCAGGGGTATCTGGGGCCAACGTCCTGACTTTC. Looking up the rest from reference TRBV19 and TRBJ2-6 gives the full variable domain: DGGITQSPKYLFRKEGQNVTLSCEQNLNHDAMYWYRQDPGQGLRLIYYSQIVNDFQKGDIAEGYSVSREKKESFPLTVTSAQKNPTAFYLCASSMPGVSGANVLTFGAGSRLTVL.

The chain combines TRBV18 with TRBJ2-3, with D maybe TRBD2 (6 bases). The CDR3 contains 16 residues. The V and J ends lost 3 bases and 4 bases respectively, with 17 bases between them. Per the germline V gene, CDR1 is KGHSH and CDR2 is LQKENI. In DNA form, the CDR3 reads TGTGCCAGCTCACCCAACCTAGCGTTCGACTCAGATACGCAGTATTTT. Residues: CASSPNLAFDSDTQYF.

This clone was seen a handful of times. The chain employs TRBV18 and TRBJ2-6, with 7 nucleotides matching TRBD1. The V segment lost 6 bases and the J segment 0 bases; nucleotides outside the gene matches: 17. The CDR3 sequence is 20 residues long. Germline CDR1 reads KGHSH; CDR2 reads LQKENI. The CDR3 region is CASSPPNTGAWGSGANVLTF. CDR3 DNA: TGTGCCAGCTCCCCTCCAAATACAGGGGCGTGGGGCTCTGGGGCCAACGTCCTGACTTTC.

The rearrangement uses TRBV30 and TRBJ2-5; 8 nucleotides align to TRBD2. CDR1 is GTSNPN, CDR2 SVGIG, per germline (reference sequence). CDR3 length equals 14 residues. The CDR3 reads CARGGLRMSETQYF. Written as DNA, the CDR3 is TGTGCACGCGGGGGGCTGAGGATGTCGGAGACCCAGTACTTC. The complete variable domain, with remaining parts taken from reference TRBV30 and TRBJ2-5, reads SQTIHQWPATLVQPVGSPLSLECTVEGTSNPNLYWYRQAAGRGLQLLFYSVGIGQISSEVPQNLSASRPQDRQFILSSKKLLLSDSGFYLCARGGLRMSETQYFGPGTRLLVL.

This clone occurred a few times. This chain connects TRBV19 to TRBJ2-7; 7 bases agree with TRBD1. The CDR3 contains 13 residues. Germline values: CDR1 LNHDA, CDR2 SQIVND (reference sequence). J lost 2 bases, V lost 5 bases, and 3 bases had no gene match. The CDR3 sequence is CASSATGTYEQYF. The CDR3 bases are TGTGCCAGTAGTGCGACAGGGACCTACGAGCAGTACTTC.

In its sample, this clone was seen once. The chain recombines TRBV6-1 with TRBJ2-1; TRBD2 agrees at 11 bases. The CDR3 runs to 18 residues. The J segment lost 0 bases and the V segment lost 4 bases, leaving 8 bases of the junction unmatched. From germline, CDR1 is MNHNS and CDR2 SASEGT. The CDR3 region is CASSVFFGLAGSYNEQFF. CDR3 DNA sequence: TGTGCCAGCAGTGTCTTCTTCGGACTAGCGGGCTCCTACAATGAGCAGTTCTTC.

J is TRBJ1-2 and V is TRBV30; 8 nucleotides agree with TRBD1. J gave up 3 bases and V 1 base, and 10 bases lay outside the gene matches. CDR1 and CDR2 (germline): GTSNPN, SVGIG (reference sequence). The CDR3 length is 16 residues. The CDR3: CAWSAVPGQGHYGYTF. The DNA for the CDR3 is TGTGCCTGGAGTGCCGTACCAGGACAGGGCCACTATGGCTACACCTTC. Looking up the rest from reference TRBV30 and TRBJ1-2 gives the full variable domain: SQTIHQWPATLVQPVGSPLSLECTVEGTSNPNLYWYRQAAGRGLQLLFYSVGIGQISSEVPQNLSASRPQDRQFILSSKKLLLSDSGFYLCAWSAVPGQGHYGYTFGSGTRLTVV.

The rearrangement links TRBV27 to TRBJ1-4, with 9 bases aligning to TRBD1. The germline gives CDR1 MNHEY, CDR2 SMNVEV (reference sequence). This CDR3 has 14 residues. The junction had 6 bases not matched to a gene; V was cut back by 5 bases and J by 8 bases. In nucleotides, the CDR3 is TGTGCCAGCAGTAGACAGGGGGTTTGGGAAAAACTGTTTTTT. It encodes CASSRQGVWEKLFF.